This TCR beta chain comes out of a study of identical twins. Study observations and caveats: Beta out-of-frame twin sharing showed a weaker excess.

Concerning this clonotype: Its antigen is as yet unknown.

Template switching added a universal primer site; cDNA carried unique molecular identifiers. Using its own MiXCR run on the 5' RACE reads, TCRdb lists one record per CDR3 protein. The repertoire consists of 350,000 to 450,000 distinct CDR3 sequences, with approximately 17% occurring once and the leading ten covering roughly 12%. This CDR3 contains 16 residues. Trimming left V 4 bases short and J 1 base short, with 17 bases between. This sequence joins TRBV12-3 or TRBV12-4 and TRBJ2-7; D assignment may be TRBD1 or TRBD2 (5 bases each). The source is a man between 50 and 59 years old in good health. Sample: naive T cells sorted from blood. This CDR3 reads CASSSAGTLGSYEQYF. The CDR3 DNA reads as TGTGCCAGCAGTTCGGCCGGGACCCTTGGTTCCTACGAGCAGTACTTC.